This entry lists 14 T cell receptor beta chains sequenced from one sample in a study of shared clonotypes between healthy human individuals. Produced via immunoSEQ multiplex PCR; TCRdb's table is partial and in-frame only. Altogether over a million clones are present, about 84% being singletons, with the ten largest covering more than 0.55%. The material sequenced was memory CD4+ T cells from PBMCs. Noted subset: CD45RA-negative fraction. Receptors originate from a man younger than 30 in good health. Some clones in this sample may be carry-over from other donors' samples.

This chain uses TRBV14 with TRBJ2-7, with D possibly matching TRBD1 (5 bases). Trimming left V 6 bases short and J 2 bases short, with 11 bases between. The CDR3 has 13 amino acids. CDR1 and CDR2 (germline): SGHDN, FVKESK. CDR3 nucleotides: TGTGCCAGCAGTCGGACACAAGCCTACGAGCAGTACTTC. It encodes CASSRTQAYEQYF.

The chain is built from TRBV11-3 and TRBJ2-1; 9 bases are shared with TRBD2. CDR3 length equals 14 residues. CDR1 is SGHNT and CDR2 is YENEEA in the germline V gene. After removal of 1 base from V and 12 bases from J, the junction contained 7 bases not matched to a gene. CDR3 DNA sequence: TGTGCCAGCAGCTTAGGTGCTAGCGGGACCAGGCAGTTCTTC. Encoded protein: CASSLGASGTRQFF.

This chain joins TRBV9 and TRBJ1-1, with 7 bases that match TRBD1. Germline V gene data show CDR1 as SGDLS and CDR2 as YYNGEE. V lost 6 bases, J lost 1 base, and 9 bases stayed unmatched. This CDR3 contains 15 residues. CDR3 protein: CASNQGWTGNTEAFF. The CDR3 coding sequence is TGTGCCAGCAACCAGGGGTGGACAGGGAACACTGAAGCTTTCTTT. Complete variable domain (other parts from reference TRBV9 and TRBJ1-1): DSGVTQTPKHLITATGQRVTLRCSPRSGDLSVYWYQQSLDQGLQFLIQYYNGEERAKGNILERFSAQQFPDLHSELNLSSLELGDSALYFCASNQGWTGNTEAFFGQGTRLTVV.

The rearrangement links TRBV2 to TRBJ1-1; D gene unclear. The CDR3 length is 13 residues. Trimming shortened V by 6 bases and J by 4 bases, and 12 bases separated the two germline ends. Germline CDR1 SNHLY, CDR2 FYNNEI. DNA for the CDR3: TGTGCCAGCAGCGCCAAAAGGGCCACTGAAGCTTTCTTT. It translates to CASSAKRATEAFF.

This clone has a handful of counts. This chain links TRBV29-1 with TRBJ1-2; D unclear. V was pared by 3 bases and J by 8 bases, with 10 bases between. Germline V CDR1 and CDR2: SQVTM, ANQGSEA. CDR3 length equals 11 residues. CDR3 coding DNA: TGCAGCGTTGACGGGTATTGGGGCTACACCTTC. It is translated as CSVDGYWGYTF.

This clone appeared a few times. A far more abundant clone sits one base away, making this likely a read error. Distinct nucleotide sequences in the sample also encode this CDR3. The V gene is TRBV7-2, the J gene TRBJ1-1; a weak D match, TRBD1 (6 bases). CDR3 size: 13 residues. Germline V gene sequence: CDR1 SGHTA, CDR2 FQGNSA. Trimming took 4 bases from V and 2 from J, leaving 8 bases between them. The CDR3 loop reads CASSSQGNTEAFF. DNA for the CDR3: TGTGCCAGCAGCTCACAGGGAAACACTGAAGCTTTCTTT.

For this clone: The sample holds other DNA sequences that translate to the same CDR3. The chain is built from TRBV28 and TRBJ1-3; D remains ambiguous. This CDR3 has 13 residues. V lost 2 bases and J lost 4, with 6 bases in between. Per germline, CDR1 MDHEN and CDR2 SYDVKM. The DNA of the CDR3 is TGTGCCAGCAGTTTAGTGGCCGGAAACACCATATATTTT. Its protein product is CASSLVAGNTIYF.

The V gene is TRBV6-1, the J gene TRBJ2-7, with 10 bases aligning to TRBD2. The trim removed 5 bases at V and 5 bases at J, leaving 9 bases unmatched. The CDR3 consists of 15 residues. Germline V CDR1 and CDR2: MNHNS, SASEGT. The CDR3 here is CASSPLAGAADEQYF. The DNA for the CDR3 is TGTGCCAGCAGTCCTCTAGCGGGAGCCGCGGACGAGCAGTACTTC.

The V and J genes are TRBV28 and TRBJ1-5; D is unresolved. This CDR3 comprises 15 residues. Trimming took 7 bases from V and 0 from J, leaving 13 bases between them. Looked up from germline, CDR1 is MDHEN and CDR2 is SYDVKM. The CDR3 sequence is CASTKALYSNQPQHF. CDR3 coding DNA: TGTGCCAGCACGAAGGCCCTCTATAGCAATCAGCCCCAGCATTTT.

In its sample, this clone was seen once. The chain is built from TRBV6-6 and TRBJ2-7; D is undetermined. Germline CDR1 and CDR2: MNHNY and SVGAGI (reference sequence). This CDR3 region has 14 residues. The V end was cut by 6 bases, the J end by 5 bases, with 17 bases between. The CDR3 nucleotides are TGTGCCAGCAGCCCCGGTCGGATTGGCGACGAGCAGTACTTC. Protein product: CASSPGRIGDEQYF.

This chain links TRBV5-8 with TRBJ2-7; 8 bases are a match to TRBD1. The V gene's germline CDR1 is SGHTS and CDR2 YDEGEE. J lost 2 bases, V lost 5 bases, and 9 bases had no gene match. The CDR3 extends over 15 amino acids. The CDR3 loop reads CASSLNRGLTYEQYF. CDR3 nucleotides: TGTGCCAGCAGTTTGAACAGGGGGTTAACCTACGAGCAGTACTTC.

The chain uses TRBV5-1 and TRBJ1-2; no clear D. This CDR3 comprises 14 residues. V was clipped by 4 bases and J by 6 bases, with 16 bases between them. Germline loops: CDR1 SGHRS, CDR2 YFSETQ. For the CDR3, the DNA is TGCGCCAGCAGCCCCCAGCCCGGATCTGATGGCTACACCTTC. Translated: CASSPQPGSDGYTF.

This chain connects TRBV6-1 to TRBJ1-1; a weak D match, TRBD1 (5 bases). Trimming stripped 4 bases from V and 11 bases from J, with 20 bases between. The CDR3 spans 14 residues. Germline CDR1 is MNHNS and CDR2 is SASEGT. This CDR3 is CASSAGGRLTAAFF. Written as DNA, the CDR3 is TGTGCCAGCAGTGCTGGGGGACGGCTTACGGCGGCTTTCTTT.

This clone was counted at least ten times. This chain connects TRBV10-3 to TRBJ1-2; perhaps TRBD1 as D (5 bases). Trimming cost V 2 bases and J 3 bases, with 7 bases left between them. Germline CDR1 is ENHRY and CDR2 is SYGVKD. The CDR3 runs to 13 residues. Here the CDR3 DNA reads TGTGCCATCAGTGAGCAGGGCGACTATGGCTACACCTTC. Encoded protein: CAISEQGDYGYTF.